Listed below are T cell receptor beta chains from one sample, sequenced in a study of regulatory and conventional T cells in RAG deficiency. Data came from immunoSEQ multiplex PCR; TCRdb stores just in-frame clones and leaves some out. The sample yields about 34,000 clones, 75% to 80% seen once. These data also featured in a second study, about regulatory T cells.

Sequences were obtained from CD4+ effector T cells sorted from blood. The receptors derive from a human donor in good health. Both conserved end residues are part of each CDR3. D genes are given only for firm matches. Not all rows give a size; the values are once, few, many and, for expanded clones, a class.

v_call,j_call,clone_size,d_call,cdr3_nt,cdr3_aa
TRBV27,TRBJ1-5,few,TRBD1,TGTGCCAGCGACAGGGCGCCATCGAATCAGCCCCAGCATTTT,CASDRAPSNQPQHF
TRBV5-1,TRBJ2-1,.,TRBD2,TGCGCCAGCAGCTTCGGGACTAACATCTACAATGAGCAGTTCTTC,CASSFGTNIYNEQFF
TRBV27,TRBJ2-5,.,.,TGTGCCAGCAGTGTACAGGGACGGGGGTGGACCCAGTACTTC,CASSVQGRGWTQYF
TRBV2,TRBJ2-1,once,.,TGTCTCTACGGGGCGGAGTACAATGAGCAGTTCTTC,CLYGAEYNEQFF
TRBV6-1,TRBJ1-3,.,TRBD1,TGTGCCAGCAGTGAAGGAGACAGGGTTTCTGGAAACACCATATATTTT,CASSEGDRVSGNTIYF
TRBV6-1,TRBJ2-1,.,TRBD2,TGTGCCAGCAGTGTGCCCGGGACTAGCGGGGGGGCGAAATACAATGAGCAGTTCTTC,CASSVPGTSGGAKYNEQFF
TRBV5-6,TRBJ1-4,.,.,TGTGCCAGCAGCCCGTTAATGGGGCTCGGTGAAAAACTGTTTTTT,CASSPLMGLGEKLFF
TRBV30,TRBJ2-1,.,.,TGTGCCTGGAGTCCACTAGCAAACGCCTACAATGAGCAGTTCTTC,CAWSPLANAYNEQFF
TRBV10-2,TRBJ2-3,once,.,TGCGCCAGCCTATCAGGGGGGCTATCTTTCACAGATACGCAGTATTTT,CASLSGGLSFTDTQYF
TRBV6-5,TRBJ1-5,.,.,TGTGCCAGCAGTCCCGCAGGGTGGAATCAGCCCCAGCATTTT,CASSPAGWNQPQHF
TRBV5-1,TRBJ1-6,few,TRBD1,TGCGCCAGCAGCTTAGGGGACAGGGATCCGTATTCACCCCTCCACTTT,CASSLGDRDPYSPLHF
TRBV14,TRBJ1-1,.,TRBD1,TGTGCCAGCAGCCTCCTGACAGGGGGGACTGAAGCTTTCTTT,CASSLLTGGTEAFF
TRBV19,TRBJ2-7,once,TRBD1,TGTGCCAGTAGTTCGAGGGACAGGGGTTACGAGCAGTACTTC,CASSSRDRGYEQYF
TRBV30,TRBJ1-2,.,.,TGTGCCTGGAGTTTCCACCGTGAGGGTTCACTAGGCTACACCTTC,CAWSFHREGSLGYTF
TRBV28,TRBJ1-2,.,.,TGTGCCAGCAGTTTTTTTACTCATACATTTGGCTACACCTTC,CASSFFTHTFGYTF
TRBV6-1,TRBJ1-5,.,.,TGTGCCAGCAGTGAAGCGGGTTACAATCAGCCCCAGCATTTT,CASSEAGYNQPQHF
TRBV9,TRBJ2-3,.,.,TGTGCCAGCAGCGTAGAGGGGGGGTTCGGCACGCAGTATTTT,CASSVEGGFGTQYF
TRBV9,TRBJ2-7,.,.,TGTGCCAGCAGCGTAACGGGTTCGCTCGAGCAGTACTTC,CASSVTGSLEQYF
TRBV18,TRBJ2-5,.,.,TGTGCCAGCTCACAGAACCCCGGGACCGGAATTCAAGAGACCCAGTACTTC,CASSQNPGTGIQETQYF
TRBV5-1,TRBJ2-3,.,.,TGCGCCAGCAGTAGTAGCGGCCGCACAGATACGCAGTATTTT,CASSSSGRTDTQYF
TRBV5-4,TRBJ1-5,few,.,TGTGCCAGCAGCTTAGGACCGCGGGATCAGCCCCAGCATTTT,CASSLGPRDQPQHF
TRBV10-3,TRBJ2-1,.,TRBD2,TGTGCCATCGGGAGGACTAGCGATTTAAATGAGCAGTTCTTC,CAIGRTSDLNEQFF
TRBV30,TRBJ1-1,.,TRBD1,TGTGCCTGGAGTGTACCAGACAGGGGAACTGAAGCTTTCTTT,CAWSVPDRGTEAFF
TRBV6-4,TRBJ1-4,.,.,TGTGCCAGCCCTGGGAGGGCGGTTGATGAAAAACTGTTTTTT,CASPGRAVDEKLFF
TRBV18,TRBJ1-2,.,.,TGTGCCAGCTCTAATACGGACAGTAGGGTGAGAGGCTACACCTTC,CASSNTDSRVRGYTF
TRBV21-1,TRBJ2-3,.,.,TGTGCCACCCCGGGACAGGGTATTACCGCGAGTCCAGATACGCAGTATTTT,CATPGQGITASPDTQYF
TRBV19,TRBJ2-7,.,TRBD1,TGTGCCAGTAGCTCCGAGACAGGGGGTTCCGAGCAGTACTTC,CASSSETGGSEQYF
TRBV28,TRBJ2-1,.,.,TGTGCCACCTCTACCCCCGGGGACGGACGGGAGCAGTTCTTC,CATSTPGDGREQFF
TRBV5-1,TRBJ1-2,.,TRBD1,TGCGCCAGCAGCTTGATAGGACAGGGAGTGGTTGGCTACACCTTC,CASSLIGQGVVGYTF
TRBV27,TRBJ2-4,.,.,TGTGCCAGCAGTTTAGTCACAGGTTCGGTGGACATTCAGTACTTC,CASSLVTGSVDIQYF
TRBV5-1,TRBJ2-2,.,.,TGCGCCAGCAGCTTGGGGGGCAGGAACACCGGGGAGCTGTTTTTT,CASSLGGRNTGELFF
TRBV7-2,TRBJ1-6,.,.,TGTGCCAGCAGCAAGGGACGGGGAGATAATTCACCCCTCCACTTT,CASSKGRGDNSPLHF
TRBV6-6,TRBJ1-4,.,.,TGTGCCAGCAGTATGGTGGGAAAAACTAATGAAAAACTGTTTTTT,CASSMVGKTNEKLFF
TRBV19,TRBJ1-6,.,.,TGTGCCAGTACAGCAGGGGATTCACCCCTCCACTTT,CASTAGDSPLHF
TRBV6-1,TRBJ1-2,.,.,TGTGCCAGCAGTACAGAGCCAGGTGTTGGTAGCTACACCTTC,CASSTEPGVGSYTF
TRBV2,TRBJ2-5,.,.,TGTGCCAGCACCGGACTTCTCCGGCAGGAGACCCAGTACTTC,CASTGLLRQETQYF
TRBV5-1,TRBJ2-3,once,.,TGCGCCAGCAGCAAAGGGACGGCTGGAGATACGCAGTATTTT,CASSKGTAGDTQYF
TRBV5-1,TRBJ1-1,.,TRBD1,TGCGCCAGCAGCTACCTCAGTTGGGACAGGGCCTTGAACACTGAAGCTTTCTTT,CASSYLSWDRALNTEAFF
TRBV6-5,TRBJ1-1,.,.,TGTGCCAGCAGTTACTCGAGTTCCGAGGGCACTGAAGCTTTCTTT,CASSYSSSEGTEAFF
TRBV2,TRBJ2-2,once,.,TGTGCGGGGGCGAGGGGGAACACCGGGGAGCTGTTTTTT,CAGARGNTGELFF
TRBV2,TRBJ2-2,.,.,TGTGCCAGCAGCGAGGTCCCGGGGGAGCTGTTTTTT,CASSEVPGELFF
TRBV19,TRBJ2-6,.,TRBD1,TGTGCCAGTAGCCTTCAGGGGGCTGGGGCCAACGTCCTGACTTTC,CASSLQGAGANVLTF
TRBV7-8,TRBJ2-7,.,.,TGTGCCAGCAGCCCTGGAAGGGAGGTCTCCTACGAGCAGTACTTC,CASSPGREVSYEQYF
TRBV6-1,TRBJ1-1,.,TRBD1,TGTGCCAGCAGTCCGGGACAGACGAACACTGAAGCTTTCTTT,CASSPGQTNTEAFF
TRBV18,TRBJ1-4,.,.,TGTGCCAGCTCACCATCCAGGGGTAATAATGAAAAACTGTTTTTT,CASSPSRGNNEKLFF
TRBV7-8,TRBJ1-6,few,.,TGTGCCAGCAGCAGACAGTTCTCCTATAATTCACCCCTCCACTTT,CASSRQFSYNSPLHF
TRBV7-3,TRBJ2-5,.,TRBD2,TGTGCCAGCAGCCCCTTTTCGGCGGGGGGAAGCGAGACCCAGTACTTC,CASSPFSAGGSETQYF
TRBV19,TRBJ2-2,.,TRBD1,TGTGCCAGTAGTAAAACAGGGGGAGTCACCGGGGAGCTGTTTTTT,CASSKTGGVTGELFF
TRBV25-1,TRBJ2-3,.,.,TGTGCCAGCAGTGACACAGCGGACACAGATACGCAGTATTTT,CASSDTADTDTQYF
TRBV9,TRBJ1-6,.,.,TGTGCCAGCAGCCCGGAAGGGGGTTATAATTCACCCCTCCACTTT,CASSPEGGYNSPLHF
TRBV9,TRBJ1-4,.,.,TGTGCCAGCAGCCCCCACCCGGACAGAGCTAATGAAAAACTGTTTTTT,CASSPHPDRANEKLFF
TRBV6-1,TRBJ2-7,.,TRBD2,TGTGCCAGCAGTGAAAGGACTAGCGGGGGGGTTAGAACCTACGAGCAGTACTTC,CASSERTSGGVRTYEQYF
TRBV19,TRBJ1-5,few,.,TGTGCCAGTTGCGGACGGTATAGCAATCAGCCCCAGCATTTT,CASCGRYSNQPQHF